Following are 21 T cell receptor beta chains from one sample sequenced in a study of shared clonotypes between healthy human individuals. Generated by immunoSEQ multiplex PCR, the TCRdb table keeps only in-frame clones and is missing some. The sample includes millions of clones, over 85% of them seen just once. Sequenced: naive CD4+ T cells sorted from blood. Subset: CD45RA+ positively selected. These receptor sequences come from a young man in good health.

The chain employs TRBV10-3 and TRBJ2-3, with 9 bases fitting TRBD2. V trimming: 4 bases; J trimming: 2 bases; junction bases outside the gene matches: 4. The germline gives CDR1 ENHRY, CDR2 SYGVKD. This CDR3 is 15 amino acids long. The CDR3 loop is CAISGSGSTTDTQYF. For the CDR3, the DNA is TGTGCCATCAGTGGTAGCGGGAGTACCACAGATACGCAGTATTTT.

The chain employs TRBV2 and TRBJ2-2; D ambiguous. The germline V gene encodes CDR1 SNHLY and CDR2 FYNNEI. Trimming pared 3 bases from V and 6 bases from J, leaving 5 bases between. There are 12 residues in the CDR3. The chain's CDR3 is CASSDLAGELFF. CDR3 in DNA: TGTGCCAGCAGTGATTTAGCCGGGGAGCTGTTTTTT.

The V and J genes are TRBV4-3 and TRBJ2-1; D not resolved. The length of the CDR3 is 17 residues. The germline V and J ends were trimmed by 0 bases and 0 bases, with 12 bases remaining between them. CDR1 is LGHNA and CDR2 is YSLEER in the germline V gene. CDR3: CASSQDGLSSSYNEQFF. In nucleotides, the CDR3 is TGCGCCAGCAGCCAAGATGGCCTTTCGAGCTCCTACAATGAGCAGTTCTTC.

The rearrangement links TRBV15 to TRBJ1-6; no clear D. This CDR3 region has 13 residues. With 8 bases removed from V and 0 bases from J, the gap between germline ends came to 5 bases. CDR1 and CDR2 from the germline V gene are LNHNV and YYDKDF (reference sequence). The CDR3 is CATEGSYNSPLHF. For the CDR3, the DNA is TGTGCCACCGAGGGCTCCTATAATTCACCCCTCCACTTT.

On this clone itself: Other DNA sequences in the same sample also yield this CDR3. V gene TRBV18 combines with J gene TRBJ2-2; 7 bases are a match to TRBD2. Looked up from germline, CDR1 is KGHSH and CDR2 is LQKENI. The CDR3 consists of 16 residues. V dropped 1 base and J dropped 0; count of bases not matched to a gene: 2. The CDR3: CASSPLAGTNTGELFF. In DNA, the CDR3 is TGTGCCAGCTCACCACTAGCGGGTACGAACACCGGGGAGCTGTTTTTT. The full variable domain, rest sourced from reference TRBV18 and TRBJ2-2, is NAGVMQNPRHLVRRRGQEARLRCSPMKGHSHVYWYRQLPEEGLKFMVYLQKENIIDESGMPKERFSAEFPKEGPSILRIQQVVRGDSAAYFCASSPLAGTNTGELFFGEGSRLTVL.

The genes are TRBV11-2 and TRBJ1-5; a weak D match, TRBD1 (5 bases). Trimming took off 4 bases at V and 9 bases at J, with 10 bases between the two ends. The length of the CDR3 is 12 residues. Germline V CDR1 and CDR2: SGHAT, FQNNGV. CDR3 bases: TGTGCCAGCAGCTCCCCTACAGGGCCCCAGCATTTT. Encoded protein: CASSSPTGPQHF.

The count of this clone is one. The chain carries TRBV6-5 and TRBJ2-7; 13 nucleotides line up with TRBD2. The V gene's germline CDR1 is MNHEY and CDR2 SVGAGI. V lost 6 bases and J lost 7; bases outside the gene matches: 9. This CDR3 spans 15 amino acids. CDR3 DNA: TGTGCCAGCAGCAGAGGGACTAGCGGGATCCCTGAGCAGTACTTC. Its translation is CASSRGTSGIPEQYF.

The chain uses TRBV9 and TRBJ2-1; TRBD2 aligns across 12 bases. CDR1 SGDLS and CDR2 YYNGEE come from the germline V gene. The junction had 4 bases not matched to a gene; V was cut back by 2 bases and J by 7 bases. CDR3 length: 15 amino acids. CDR3 sequence reads: CASSVTSGSWNEQFF. DNA of the CDR3: TGTGCCAGCAGCGTGACTAGCGGGAGTTGGAATGAGCAGTTCTTC.

This chain links TRBV19 with TRBJ1-2, with D perhaps TRBD1 (5 bases). V was trimmed by 10 bases and J by 8 bases, leaving 17 bases between them. Per germline, CDR1 LNHDA and CDR2 SQIVND (reference sequence). CDR3 length: 12 amino acids. For the CDR3, the DNA is TGTGCCATTTACCGCGCAGGGCGCGGCTACACCTTC. Translation gives CAIYRAGRGYTF.

The rearrangement joins TRBV10-3 to TRBJ2-5; no firm D call. Germline values: CDR1 ENHRY, CDR2 SYGVKD. V shed 4 bases and J shed 1 base, with 10 bases lying between them. This CDR3 is 14 amino acids long. CDR3: CAISGTIGQETQYF. The CDR3 coding sequence is TGTGCCATCAGTGGGACGATAGGCCAAGAGACCCAGTACTTC.

The V and J genes are TRBV30 and TRBJ2-3; 10 bases align to TRBD2. V gave up 2 bases and J gave up 2 bases; unmatched junction bases: 1. The germline gives CDR1 GTSNPN, CDR2 SVGIG (reference sequence). The CDR3 spans 14 residues. The CDR3 DNA reads TGTGCCTGGAGTAGCGGGAGGGACACAGATACGCAGTATTTT. Its protein product is CAWSSGRDTDTQYF.

The rearrangement links TRBV6-6 to TRBJ2-7; 9 nucleotides line up with TRBD1. Germline CDR1 MNHNY, CDR2 SVGAGI (reference sequence). With V trimmed by 2 bases and J by 2 bases, 4 bases remained unmatched. This CDR3 has 15 residues. CDR3 bases: TGTGCCAGCAGTTACCAGACAGGGGGAACCTACGAGCAGTACTTC. This gives the protein CASSYQTGGTYEQYF.

The table lists this clone with a count of one. Other DNA variants within this sample encode the same CDR3. The J gene is TRBJ2-3, the V gene TRBV18; 13 nucleotides align to TRBD2. Germline V gene data show CDR1 as KGHSH and CDR2 as LQKENI. The junction had 4 bases not matched to a gene; V was cut back by 6 bases and J by 1 base. The CDR3 loop spans 16 amino acids. This CDR3 reads CASSPGLAGGTDTQYF. In nucleotides, the CDR3 is TGTGCCAGCTCCCCAGGACTAGCGGGAGGCACAGATACGCAGTATTTT.

In the case of this clone: The sample contains more than one DNA sequence encoding this CDR3. The chain carries TRBV7-2 and TRBJ1-1, with D tentatively TRBD1 (5 bases). Trimming took off 1 base at V and 1 base at J, with 7 bases between the two ends. Per germline, CDR1 SGHTA and CDR2 FQGNSA. This CDR3 has 14 residues. The CDR3 loop is CASSLVTGNTEAFF. The CDR3 DNA is TGTGCCAGCAGCTTAGTTACAGGGAACACTGAAGCTTTCTTT.

The V call is TRBV10-2, the J call TRBJ1-1; D unresolved. CDR3 length: 15 amino acids. CDR1 and CDR2 from the germline V gene are WSHSY and SAAADI. Trimming cost V 5 bases and J 0 bases, with 13 bases left between them. CDR3 coding DNA: TGCGCCAGCAGTCCTCTCGGGTCGCTGAACACTGAAGCTTTCTTT. Translated: CASSPLGSLNTEAFF.

As for this clone: Sequence at one end of the junction differs from germline and may be a read error. The rearrangement joins TRBV7-7 to TRBJ2-7; no reliable D call. This CDR3 is 14 amino acids long. CDR1 and CDR2 from the germline V gene are SSHAT and FNYEAQ (reference sequence). CDR3 DNA sequence: TGTGCTAGCAGCCCAGACACCCTGGGCTACGAGCAGTACTTC. Encoded protein: CASSPDTLGYEQYF.

J is TRBJ2-5 and V is TRBV7-2; TRBD2 matches 7 bases. The V segment lost 3 bases and the J segment 3 bases; nucleotides outside the gene matches: 16. Germline CDR1 reads SGHTA; CDR2 reads FQGNSA. The CDR3 contains 18 residues. In DNA form, the CDR3 reads TGTGCCAGCAGCTTCCTTGGTGGGGCTAGCGGTGTCAAAGAGACCCAGTACTTC. Translating gives CASSFLGGASGVKETQYF. Drawing the rest from reference TRBV7-2 and TRBJ2-5, the complete variable domain is GAGVSQSPSNKVTEKGKDVELRCDPISGHTALYWYRQSLGQGLEFLIYFQGNSAPDKSGLPSDRFSAERTGGSVSTLTIQRTQQEDSAVYLCASSFLGGASGVKETQYFGPGTRLLVL.

Comment on this clone: The sample carries other DNA sequences with the same CDR3. The chain recombines TRBV6-1 with TRBJ2-7; a weak D match, TRBD2 (5 bases). Trimming stripped 2 bases from V and 0 bases from J, with 8 bases between. The germline V gene has CDR1 MNHNS and CDR2 SASEGT. The CDR3 has 14 residues. The CDR3 coding sequence is TGTGCCAGCAGTGAAACGGGGATCTCCTACGAGCAGTACTTC. This sequence encodes CASSETGISYEQYF.

The chain is built from TRBV7-8 and TRBJ2-7; possibly TRBD1 for D (5 bases). Per the germline V gene, CDR1 is SGHVS and CDR2 is FQNEAQ. Trimming left V 4 bases short and J 4 bases short, with 11 bases between. The CDR3 has 13 amino acids. The chain's CDR3 is CASSSDRQYEQYF. DNA for the CDR3: TGTGCCAGCAGCTCAGACAGACAGTACGAGCAGTACTTC.

The V gene is TRBV4-3, the J gene TRBJ2-1, with a possible D match to TRBD2 (5 bases). Germline V lookup: CDR1 LGHNA, CDR2 YSLEER. The CDR3 sequence is 13 residues long. Trimming removed 11 bases from V and 3 bases from J, with 14 bases in between. Here the CDR3 reads CAAPGSGYNEQFF. The CDR3 DNA reads TGCGCCGCCCCTGGGAGCGGCTACAATGAGCAGTTCTTC.

V gene TRBV7-9 combines with J gene TRBJ2-2; tentatively, D is TRBD2 (5 bases). V was shortened by 5 bases and J by 5 bases, with 15 bases between the two germline ends. Germline CDR1 is SEHNR and CDR2 is FQNEAQ (reference sequence). The CDR3 extends over 15 amino acids. This chain's CDR3 is CASSPGLTTTGELFF. The DNA of the CDR3 is TGTGCCAGCAGCCCGGGGTTGACTACTACCGGGGAGCTGTTTTTT.